These T cell receptor beta chains were read from a single sample in a study of regulatory T cells in long-lasting Graves disease. Via MiXCR, TCRdb re-called the multiplex PCR reads, giving one row per CDR3 protein. In the table there are more than 300,000 distinct CDR3 sequences, roughly 16% of which are singletons. Material: peripheral blood mononuclear cells (PBMCs), obtained at new diagnosis, from a patient treated with antithyroid drugs. All receptors come from a female donor with Graves disease. Both conserved end residues are part of each CDR3. A D gene is named only where the DNA matches it firmly. Expanded clones are given a class, and other clones once, few, many or no size at all.

CDR3 protein	CDR3 DNA	D gene	V gene	J gene	clone size
CASSPGGLAIDEQYF	TGTGCCAGCAGCCCGGGGGGACTAGCGATTGACGAGCAGTACTTC	TRBD2	TRBV28	TRBJ2-7	many
CASARGSNYGYTF	TGTGCCAGCGCTAGAGGATCTAACTATGGCTACACCTTC	.	TRBV7-9	TRBJ1-2	.
CASSVNLNNEQFF	TGTGCCAGCAGTGTTAACCTCAACAATGAGCAGTTCTTC	.	TRBV2	TRBJ2-1	many
CASSPEVDEQYF	TGTGCCAGCAGTCCCGAGGTGGACGAGCAGTACTTC	.	TRBV28	TRBJ2-7	.
CASRTGPSRTDTQYF	TGTGCCAGCAGAACAGGCCCTTCACGCACAGATACGCAGTATTTT	.	TRBV7-2	TRBJ2-3	.
CASTHTGAPRTEAFF	TGTGCCAGCACACACACCGGGGCCCCGAGGACTGAAGCTTTCTTT	.	TRBV27	TRBJ1-1	many
CASSSSGAYEQYF	TGTGCCAGCAGCTCCTCGGGGGCCTACGAGCAGTACTTC	.	TRBV7-2	TRBJ2-7	many
CASVTGGTANSPLHF	TGTGCCAGTGTAACAGGGGGGACGGCTAATTCACCCCTCCACTTT	TRBD1	TRBV28	TRBJ1-6	many
CATHPAAGADRELFF	TGTGCCACCCACCCCGCGGCAGGGGCTGATCGAGAACTGTTTTTT	.	TRBV28	TRBJ1-4	many
CASSLSGNTQYF	TGTGCCAGCAGCTTGTCGGGAAATACGCAGTATTTT	.	TRBV11-2	TRBJ2-3	many
CASSQDRRRQGGWDTEAFF	TGCGCCAGCAGCCAAGATCGTCGGCGGCAGGGGGGCTGGGACACTGAAGCTTTCTTT	TRBD1	TRBV4-1	TRBJ1-1	many
CASSVRGGSSYEQYF	TGTGCCAGCAGTGTTCGGGGCGGGAGTTCATACGAGCAGTACTTC	TRBD2	TRBV6-2/TRBV6-3	TRBJ2-7	many
CSVVSYEQYF	TGCAGCGTTGTGAGCTACGAGCAGTACTTC	.	TRBV29-1	TRBJ2-7	many
CASSYGPGNDQPQHF	TGTGCCAGCAGTTACGGTCCGGGTAATGATCAGCCCCAGCATTTT	.	TRBV6-5	TRBJ1-5	many
CSARGGMNTEAFF	TGCAGTGCTCGGGGGGGGATGAACACTGAAGCTTTCTTT	.	TRBV20-1	TRBJ1-1	many
CASSLWGHMNTEAFF	TGTGCCAGCAGCTTATGGGGACACATGAACACTGAAGCTTTCTTT	.	TRBV7-9	TRBJ1-1	once
CASSFTTASYNEQFF	TGTGCCAGCAGCTTCACGACGGCCTCCTACAATGAGCAGTTCTTC	.	TRBV7-2	TRBJ2-1	many
CASSQGRDSHRYF	TGCGCCAGCAGCCAAGGCCGGGACAGTCATCGGTACTTC	TRBD1	TRBV4-3	TRBJ2-7	once
CASSLSGQGARGYTF	TGTGCCAGCAGTTTGTCTGGACAGGGGGCGCGAGGCTACACCTTC	TRBD1	TRBV28	TRBJ1-2	many
CASSLRTGFDGYTF	TGTGCCAGCAGTCTACGGACAGGTTTTGATGGCTACACCTTC	TRBD1	TRBV6-1	TRBJ1-2	many
CASTPGGPTEAFF	TGTGCCAGCACCCCTGGTGGTCCAACTGAAGCTTTCTTT	.	TRBV6-2/TRBV6-3	TRBJ1-1	many
CASSSRDSGSEAFF	TGTGCCAGCAGCTCCAGGGATTCTGGCTCTGAAGCTTTCTTT	.	TRBV7-2	TRBJ1-1	many
CASSQPTGDTIYF	TGCGCCAGCAGCCAGCCAACCGGGGACACCATATATTTT	.	TRBV4-1	TRBJ1-3	many
CASSLDFRGGGEAFF	TGCGCCAGCAGCTTGGATTTTCGGGGTGGGGGTGAAGCTTTCTTT	.	TRBV5-1	TRBJ1-1	.
CASRPGLAVYEQYF	TGTGCCAGTCGACCGGGACTAGCGGTTTACGAGCAGTACTTC	TRBD2	TRBV27	TRBJ2-7	.
CATQAGISYEQYF	TGTGCCACCCAAGCGGGTATCTCCTACGAGCAGTACTTC	.	TRBV24-1	TRBJ2-7	few
CASSPRVGEETQYF	TGTGCCAGCTCACCACGGGTAGGCGAAGAGACCCAGTACTTC	.	TRBV18	TRBJ2-5	many
CSVEGRVSGRIVEQYF	TGCAGCGTTGAAGGTAGAGTTAGCGGGAGGATCGTCGAGCAGTACTTC	TRBD2	TRBV29-1	TRBJ2-7	.
CATSDPSPTGINYGYTF	TGTGCCACCAGTGACCCCAGTCCGACAGGGATTAACTATGGCTACACCTTC	TRBD1	TRBV24-1	TRBJ1-2	many
CASSLWVASTDTQYF	TGTGCCAGCAGCTTGTGGGTGGCCAGCACAGATACGCAGTATTTT	.	TRBV7-2	TRBJ2-3	many
CASSQDREGEAFF	TGCGCCAGCAGCCAAGATCGAGAGGGCGAAGCTTTCTTT	.	TRBV4-1	TRBJ1-1	many
CASGLDRGTVDTEAFF	TGTGCTAGTGGTTTGGACCGTGGGACAGTCGACACTGAAGCTTTCTTT	TRBD1	TRBV12-5	TRBJ1-1	few
CASSLRITEAFF	TGTGCCAGCAGCTTACGTATCACTGAAGCTTTCTTT	.	TRBV7-9	TRBJ1-1	.
CATSDRDRARGTGELFF	TGTGCCACCAGTGATCGGGACAGGGCCAGGGGTACCGGGGAGCTGTTTTTT	TRBD1	TRBV24-1	TRBJ2-2	many
CASSSTSVKNTGELFF	TGTGCCAGCAGTTCCACTAGCGTAAAGAACACCGGGGAGCTGTTTTTT	TRBD2	TRBV27	TRBJ2-2	many
CASSSRGGAGENEQFF	TGTGCCAGCAGTTCCCGGGGGGGGGCCGGGGAAAATGAGCAGTTCTTC	TRBD2	TRBV12-3/TRBV12-4	TRBJ2-1	many
CSARAPGPPKEGYTF	TGCAGTGCTAGAGCTCCGGGCCCCCCAAAGGAGGGCTACACCTTC	.	TRBV20-1	TRBJ1-2	many
CASSFSPLWPEQYF	TGTGCCAGCAGTTTTAGCCCCCTCTGGCCCGAGCAGTACTTC	.	TRBV27	TRBJ2-7	many
CASSWTNRGRGVNTEAFF	TGTGCCAGCAGTTGGACAAACCGGGGCAGGGGCGTGAACACTGAAGCTTTCTTT	.	TRBV27	TRBJ1-1	many
CASSRDIENRDTQYF	TGTGCCAGCAGCAGAGACATTGAGAATCGGGATACGCAGTATTTT	.	TRBV3-1	TRBJ2-3	many
CASSQTSGNEQFF	TGTGCCAGCAGCCAAACTAGCGGGAATGAGCAGTTCTTC	TRBD2	TRBV14	TRBJ2-1	.